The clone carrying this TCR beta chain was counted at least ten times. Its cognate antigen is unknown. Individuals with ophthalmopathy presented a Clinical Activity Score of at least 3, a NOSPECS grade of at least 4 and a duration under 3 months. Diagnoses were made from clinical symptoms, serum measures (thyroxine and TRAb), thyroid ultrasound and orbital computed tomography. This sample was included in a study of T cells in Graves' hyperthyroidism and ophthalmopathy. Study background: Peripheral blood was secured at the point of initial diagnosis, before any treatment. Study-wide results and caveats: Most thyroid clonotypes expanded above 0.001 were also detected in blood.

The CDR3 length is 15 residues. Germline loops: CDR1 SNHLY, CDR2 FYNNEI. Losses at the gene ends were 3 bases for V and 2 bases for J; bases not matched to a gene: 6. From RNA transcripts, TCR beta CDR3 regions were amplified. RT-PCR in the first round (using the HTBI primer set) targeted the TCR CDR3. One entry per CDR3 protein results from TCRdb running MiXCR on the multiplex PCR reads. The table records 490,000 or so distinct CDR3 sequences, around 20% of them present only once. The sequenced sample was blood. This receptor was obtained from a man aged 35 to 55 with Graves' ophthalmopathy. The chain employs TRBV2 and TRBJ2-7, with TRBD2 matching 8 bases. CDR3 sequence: CASSEDGGAPYEQYF. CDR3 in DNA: TGTGCCAGCAGTGAGGACGGGGGGGCACCCTACGAGCAGTACTTC. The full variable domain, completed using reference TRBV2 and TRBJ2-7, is EPEVTQTPSHQVTQMGQEVILRCVPISNHLYFYWYRQILGQKVEFLVSFYNNEISEKSEIFDDQFSVERPDGSNFTLKIRSTKLEDSAMYFCASSEDGGAPYEQYFGPGTRLTVT.